This T cell receptor (beta chain) was sequenced during a study of CD8 T cells in ankylosing spondylitis. Whole-study findings and limits: Earlier studies detected some motif variants in reactive arthritis synovial fluid and blood. Made up of fewer than 10 highly homologous variants, a TCR beta motif appeared characteristic of ankylosing spondylitis blood.

This clonotype was seen only a few times. What it binds is not known. Molecular-barcoded quantitative 5'-RACE produced these TCR beta libraries. TCRdb passed the 5' RACE reads through MiXCR, listing each CDR3 protein once. The data hold roughly 220,000 distinct CDR3 sequences, with 18% observed a single time. Unmatched junction bases numbered 5, after V lost 0 bases and J lost 2 bases. Per the germline V gene, CDR1 is DFQATT and CDR2 is SNEGSKA (reference sequence). CDR3 length: 16 residues. The sample comprised blood, either unsorted or a sorted T cell fraction (not recorded which). The J gene is TRBJ2-3, the V gene TRBV20-1, with TRBD2 identical over 10 bases. This clonotype originated in a male donor with ankylosing spondylitis. The CDR3 reads CSARDPGLAVTDTQYF. CDR3 nucleotide sequence: TGCAGTGCTAGAGATCCCGGACTAGCGGTCACAGATACGCAGTATTTT.